These 5 T cell receptor beta chains came from one sample sequenced in a study of T cell repertoires in cytomegalovirus infection. MiXCR was run by TCRdb on the reads, yielding one entry per CDR3 protein. This sample has around 750,000 distinct CDR3 sequences; approximately 29% occur once, and the top ten carry around 12%. Their cognate antigens are unknown. Sample: cultured CD8+ T cells from PBMCs, taken from culture after CMV antigen stimulation. These receptors were collected from a human donor in good health (CMV status not recorded). Some clones in this sample may be carry-over from other donors' samples.

Many counts were recorded for this clonotype. The V and J genes are TRBV2 and TRBJ1-6, with D perhaps TRBD1 (6 bases). This CDR3 is 16 amino acids long. V was trimmed by 7 bases and J by 10 bases, leaving 23 bases between them. Germline CDR1 SNHLY, CDR2 FYNNEI. The CDR3 sequence is CASKPQGSVGGSPLHF. DNA of the CDR3: TGTGCCAGCAAACCACAGGGTTCTGTTGGAGGCTCACCCCTCCACTTT.

Comment on this clonotype: One end of the junction does not line up with germline, which may come from a read error. The J gene is TRBJ2-5, the V gene TRBV7-6, with a weak D call TRBD1 (5 bases). The CDR3 has 14 amino acids. Germline V gene lookup returns CDR1 SGHVS and CDR2 FNYEAQ. CDR3 amino acids: CASSDGRALETQCF. The CDR3, as DNA: TGTGCCAGCAGCGATGGCAGGGCCTTGGAGACCCAGTGCTTC.

This clonotype was seen a handful of times. The chain uses TRBV3-1 and TRBJ2-1; weak D call: TRBD1 (5 bases). Trimming left V 0 bases short and J 9 bases short, with 6 bases between. CDR3 length: 12 amino acids. Germline CDR1 is LGHDT and CDR2 is YNNKEL (reference sequence). CDR3 DNA: TGTGCCAGCAGCCAAGATGGGGCTGAGCAGTTCTTC. Translated, it gives CASSQDGAEQFF.

This clonotype showed up many times. The J gene is TRBJ2-7, the V gene TRBV7-2; D unclear. The CDR3 extends over 14 amino acids. The germline CDR1 and CDR2 sequences are SGHTA and FQGNSA. V was clipped by 1 base and J by 3 bases, with 10 bases between them. CDR3 DNA sequence: TGTGCCAGCAGCTTAGATGGCACCTACTACGAGCAGTACTTC. It specifies CASSLDGTYYEQYF.

The chain carries TRBV4-1 and TRBJ2-1, with 8 positions matching TRBD1. CDR1 and CDR2 (germline): MGHRA, YSYEKL. The CDR3 extends over 15 amino acids. With V trimmed by 6 bases and J by 6 bases, 10 bases remained unmatched. The CDR3 sequence is CASRLRQGRANEQFF. DNA of the CDR3: TGCGCCAGCAGACTTCGACAGGGGAGAGCCAATGAGCAGTTCTTC.